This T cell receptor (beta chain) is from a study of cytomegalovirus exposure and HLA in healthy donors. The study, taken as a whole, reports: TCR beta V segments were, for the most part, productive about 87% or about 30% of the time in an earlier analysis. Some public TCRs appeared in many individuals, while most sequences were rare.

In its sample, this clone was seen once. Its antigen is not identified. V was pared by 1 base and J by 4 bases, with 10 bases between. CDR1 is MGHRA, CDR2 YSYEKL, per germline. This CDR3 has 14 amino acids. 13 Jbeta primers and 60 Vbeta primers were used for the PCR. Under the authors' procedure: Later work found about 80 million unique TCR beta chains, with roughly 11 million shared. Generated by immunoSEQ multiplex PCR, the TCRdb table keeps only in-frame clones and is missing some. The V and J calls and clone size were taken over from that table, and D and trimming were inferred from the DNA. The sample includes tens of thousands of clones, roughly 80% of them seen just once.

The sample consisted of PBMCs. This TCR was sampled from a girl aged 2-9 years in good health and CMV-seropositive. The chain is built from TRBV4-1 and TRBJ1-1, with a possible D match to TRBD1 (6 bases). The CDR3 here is CASSQVTGITEAFF. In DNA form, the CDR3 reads TGCGCCAGCAGCCAAGTAACAGGGATCACTGAAGCTTTCTTT.